This is a list of T cell receptor beta chains from one sample in a study of blood T cell repertoires in COVID-19. TCRdb's table, derived via immunoSEQ multiplex PCR, lists solely in-frame clones and lacks some. The table has about 250,000 clones, roughly 84% seen once. The specimen was peripheral blood. All receptors derive from a human donor with COVID-19, enrolled during active disease. The donor label of this sample is uncertain. Both conserved end residues are part of each CDR3.

TRBV3-1/TRBV3-2 CASSLTGGADTQYF
TRBV19 CASSVGLNTEAFF
TRBV7-2 CASRGGGSGSTDTQYF
TRBV5-1 CASSNQGQETQYF
TRBV27 CASSSPGQHNSPLHF
TRBV7-6 CASSTYRGDQPQHF
TRBV2 CASSRGTYNEQFF
TRBV3-1/TRBV3-2 CATTNGNTIYF
TRBV10-3 CAIRVEEGYTF
TRBV29-1 CSVAGQGLRNEKLFF
TRBV14 CASSQEQGYTEAFF
TRBV10-3 CAISEALSYNEQFF
TRBV3-1/TRBV3-2 CASSHLSQGTHYGYTF
TRBV24-1 CATSDSQGRRGYTF
TRBV27 CASSGDRAVSGANVLTF
TRBV18 CASSPETYGYTF
TRBV12-5 CASGLVYPGELFF
TRBV6-6 CASSLLQGTTGELFF
TRBV19 CASSMRGGYFTDTQYF
TRBV12-5 CASGLARGSFSYEQYF
TRBV29-1 CSVASTGEAFF
TRBV3-1/TRBV3-2 CASSQAGLGRVDTQYF
TRBV15 CATSRDRGPYEQYF
TRBV9 CASSGTGGSQPQHF
TRBV19 CASSIDRSTTNQPQHF
TRBV7-3 CASSLEVGADTQYF
TRBV19 CASSPFSGSPYEQYF
TRBV6-6 CASSSPRTGDYEQYF
TRBV3-1/TRBV3-2 CASSQEESNGYTF